A selection of T cell receptor beta chains follows, all from one sample in a study of post-analysis software for immune sequencing data. Each CDR3 protein is one row after TCRdb ran MiXCR on the PCR reads. The profile shows about 500,000 distinct CDR3 sequences, under 55% of them singletons. Sequenced: blood. The origin of the receptors is a girl aged 10 to 17 with multiple sclerosis. The CDR3 runs from the conserved cysteine through the conserved F or W. Fields, in order: V gene, D gene, J gene, clone size, CDR3 protein, CDR3 DNA. A D gene is named only where the DNA matches it firmly. Clone size appears in some rows only: once, few, many, or a class for an expanded clone.

TRBV24-1	TRBD2	TRBJ2-5	NA	CATSDRAGDAETQYF	TGTGCCACCAGTGATAGAGCGGGAGATGCAGAGACCCAGTACTTC
TRBV20-1	TRBD2	TRBJ2-4	NA	CSARLAGVSGAKNIQYF	TGCAGTGCTAGGCTAGCGGGAGTCAGTGGGGCCAAAAACATTCAGTACTTC
TRBV13	NA	TRBJ1-6	once	CASSGERTNSPLHF	TGTGCCAGCAGCGGGGAGCGAACCAATTCACCCCTCCACTTT
TRBV7-3	TRBD2	TRBJ2-1	NA	CASSLSGGANEQFF	TGTGCCAGCAGCTTAAGCGGGGGGGCCAATGAGCAGTTCTTC
TRBV5-1	TRBD2	TRBJ2-1	few	CASSLALAGGPGEQFF	TGCGCCAGCAGCTTGGCCTTAGCGGGAGGGCCGGGTGAGCAGTTCTTC
TRBV28	NA	TRBJ2-5	NA	CASPPGRNQETQYF	TGTGCCAGCCCACCCGGACGTAACCAAGAGACCCAGTACTTC
TRBV6-2/TRBV6-3	NA	TRBJ2-7	NA	CASSPAGIEMYEQYF	TGTGCCAGCAGCCCCGCGGGGATAGAGATGTACGAGCAGTACTTC
TRBV15	NA	TRBJ1-2	NA	CATSRDQSGGFGYTF	TGTGCCACCAGCAGAGATCAAAGCGGGGGCTTTGGCTACACCTTC
TRBV9	NA	TRBJ2-7	few	CASSVGGGHQYEQYF	TGTGCCAGCAGCGTAGGAGGAGGACACCAATACGAGCAGTACTTC
TRBV7-9	TRBD2	TRBJ2-1	NA	CASSPTGLGAGEQFF	TGTGCCAGCAGCCCCACGGGACTAGGGGCCGGGGAGCAGTTCTTC
TRBV12-3/TRBV12-4	TRBD1	TRBJ1-2	few	CASTHGTGSYGYTF	TGTGCCAGCACCCACGGGACAGGGAGTTATGGCTACACCTTC
TRBV29-1	NA	TRBJ2-3	few	CSVGLREGSTDTQYF	TGCAGCGTTGGACTACGAGAGGGGAGCACAGATACGCAGTATTTT
TRBV9	TRBD1	TRBJ2-7	NA	CARSPLGTGPDYEQYF	TGTGCCCGCAGCCCCCTGGGGACAGGACCCGATTACGAGCAGTACTTC
TRBV29-1	TRBD1	TRBJ2-7	few	CSVGPGDSSYEQYF	TGCAGCGTTGGCCCTGGGGACAGCTCCTACGAGCAGTACTTC
TRBV21-1	NA	TRBJ2-1	NA	CASSKLEGRAGVWGEQFF	TGTGCCAGCAGCAAATTGGAAGGACGAGCGGGAGTATGGGGTGAGCAGTTCTTC
TRBV20-1	NA	TRBJ1-2	few	CSAEGRRSYYTF	TGCAGTGCGGAAGGGCGTAGATCCTACTACACCTTC
TRBV6-2/TRBV6-3	TRBD2	TRBJ2-7	few	CASSSYALAGAIYEQYF	TGTGCCAGCAGTTCGTACGCTCTAGCGGGAGCAATCTACGAGCAGTACTTC
TRBV3-1	NA	TRBJ2-1	few	CASSYTSNEQFF	TGTGCCAGCAGCTATACGTCCAATGAGCAGTTCTTC
TRBV20-1	NA	TRBJ1-1	NA	CSASPVNTEAFF	TGCAGTGCTAGTCCAGTGAACACTGAAGCTTTCTTT
TRBV20-1	NA	TRBJ2-1	NA	CSAPICDEQFF	TGCAGTGCCCCTATATGCGATGAGCAGTTCTTC
TRBV6-5	NA	TRBJ2-3	NA	CASSYDGPGDEKLYF	TGTGCCAGCAGTTACGACGGGCCGGGGGATGAAAAACTGTATTTT
TRBV6-5	NA	TRBJ1-6	NA	CASSYSFPGRGNSPLHF	TGTGCCAGCAGTTACTCGTTTCCGGGCAGGGGCAATTCACCCCTCCACTTT
TRBV3-1	NA	TRBJ2-1	NA	CASSRGRSNEQFF	TGTGCCAGCAGCCGAGGACGGAGCAATGAGCAGTTCTTC
TRBV6-6	TRBD2	TRBJ2-7	NA	CASSSTTSGRSHEQYF	TGTGCCAGCAGTTCAACGACTAGCGGGAGGTCCCACGAGCAGTACTTC
TRBV7-8	NA	TRBJ2-5	NA	CAGSLQETQYF	TGTGCCGGCAGCCTTCAAGAGACCCAGTACTTC
TRBV12-3/TRBV12-4	NA	TRBJ1-1	NA	CASSFDGEAFF	TGTGCCAGCAGTTTCGACGGTGAAGCTTTCTTT